A selection of T cell receptor beta chains follows, all from one sample in a study of identical twins. TCRdb processed the 5' RACE reads anew with MiXCR; each CDR3 protein has one entry. The sample has about 900,000 distinct CDR3 sequences; roughly an eighth are singletons. The same sample was also studied in work on yellow fever vaccine responses in identical twins.

Sequenced material: PBMCs. The source of these receptors is a woman aged 18-29 years in good health. Each CDR3 is given with its conserved first and last residue. A D gene is named only where the DNA matches it firmly. Clone size is shown for a subset of rows, as once, few, many or a class of expanded clone.

>few|TRBV20-1|-|TRBJ1-5
TGCAGTGCTAGAGTTGGGTTGAGTTCAGGGAATCAGCCCCAGCATTTT
CSARVGLSSGNQPQHF
>-|TRBV5-4|-|TRBJ2-1
TGTGCCAGCAGCTTTCGGGGGGCCAATGAGCAGTTCTTC
CASSFRGANEQFF
>-|TRBV11-2|TRBD1|TRBJ1-1
TGTGCCAGCAGCGCGGGGACAGCAATGAACACTGAAGCTTTCTTT
CASSAGTAMNTEAFF
>few|TRBV27|-|TRBJ1-5
TGTGCCAGCAGCCCGGTTAGTAGTAGCAATCAGCCCCAGCATTTT
CASSPVSSSNQPQHF
>once|TRBV7-8|TRBD1|TRBJ2-5
TGTGCCAGCAGCTTGACAGGGGGACTGAGCCAAGAGACCCAGTACTTC
CASSLTGGLSQETQYF
>few|TRBV27|-|TRBJ2-7
TGTGCCAGCAGTTTAAACGGAAGGGAGCAGTACTTC
CASSLNGREQYF
>once|TRBV20-1|-|TRBJ1-5
TGCAGTGACGGGCCGAGCAATCAGCCCCAGCATTTT
CSDGPSNQPQHF
>many|TRBV12-3/TRBV12-4|-|TRBJ2-2
TGTGCCAGCAGTTTACAGCGGGTCCCGAACACCGGGGAGCTGTTTTTT
CASSLQRVPNTGELFF
>-|TRBV12-3/TRBV12-4|-|TRBJ2-7
TGTGCCAGCAGCCAGCGGACGGACCGTTTTTTC
CASSQRTDRFF
>-|TRBV28|-|TRBJ2-7
TGTGCCAGCAGTTTACGGGGATTTGGGGCCTACGAGCAGTACTTC
CASSLRGFGAYEQYF
>-|TRBV5-1|TRBD1|TRBJ1-1
TGCGCCAGCAGCTTGGAGTTCCCGGGACAGGGAATAGCTTTCTTT
CASSLEFPGQGIAFF
>-|TRBV12-3/TRBV12-4|TRBD1|TRBJ2-7
TGTGCCAGCAGGGCGAGGACAGGGAGCGCCTACGAGCAGTACTTC
CASRARTGSAYEQYF
>-|TRBV10-3|TRBD1|TRBJ1-2
TGTGCCATCAGGCCGACAGGGTCTGACGGCTACACCTTC
CAIRPTGSDGYTF
>many|TRBV10-3|-|TRBJ2-1
TGTGCCATCAGTGTGTTAGATGAGCAGTTCTTC
CAISVLDEQFF
>-|TRBV14|-|TRBJ2-2
TGTGCCAGCAGCCAAGATCTGCCCCCGGCCGGGGAGCTGTTTTTT
CASSQDLPPAGELFF
>-|TRBV29-1|TRBD1|TRBJ2-7
TGCAGCGTTGAAGATCAGGGACAGGGCTACGAGCAGTACTTC
CSVEDQGQGYEQYF
>-|TRBV12-3/TRBV12-4|TRBD2|TRBJ2-1
TGTGCCAGCAGGACTAGCTCCTCTCCACTCAATGAGCAGTTCTTC
CASRTSSSPLNEQFF
>-|TRBV12-3/TRBV12-4|-|TRBJ2-3
TGTGCCAGCAGTTTCTTTTCCGGCAGGGGCATCACAGATACGCAGTATTTT
CASSFFSGRGITDTQYF
>many|TRBV12-3/TRBV12-4|TRBD1|TRBJ1-2
TGTGCCAGCAGTAAAGGGACAGGAAGGCGTTGGGGCTACACCTTC
CASSKGTGRRWGYTF
>few|TRBV7-9|-|TRBJ2-7
TGTGCCAGCAGCTCACAGGGAGCTAACTACGAGCAGTACTTC
CASSSQGANYEQYF
>few|TRBV4-1|TRBD1|TRBJ2-7
TGCGCCAGCAGCCAAGGAGGGACAGGGGCGATCTACGAGCAGTACTTC
CASSQGGTGAIYEQYF
>-|TRBV10-3|-|TRBJ2-5
TGTGCCATCAGTGCACAGGGACAGACCCAGTACTTC
CAISAQGQTQYF
>few|TRBV29-1|TRBD1|TRBJ1-2
TGCAGCGTCCGACAGGGCTTTGGCTACACCTTC
CSVRQGFGYTF
>-|TRBV24-1|TRBD1|TRBJ2-3
TGTGCCACCAGTGACCCCGGGACAGGGAGAAGCACAGATACGCAGTATTTT
CATSDPGTGRSTDTQYF
>-|TRBV6-1|-|TRBJ2-1
TGTGCCAGCAGTGAACACCCAAACCCGTCCTACAATGAGCAGTTCTTC
CASSEHPNPSYNEQFF
>few|TRBV20-1|TRBD2|TRBJ2-7
TGCAGTGCGAGACTAGCGGGAGGGCACTACGAGCAGTACTTC
CSARLAGGHYEQYF
>-|TRBV5-1|-|TRBJ1-2
TGCGCCAGCAGCTGGACCCTGGCGACATCTCGTAACTATGGCTACACCTTC
CASSWTLATSRNYGYTF
>-|TRBV3-1|TRBD2|TRBJ2-2
TGTGCCAGCAGCCAGCGAGCGGGGGACGGGGAGCTGTTTTTT
CASSQRAGDGELFF
>few|TRBV24-1|-|TRBJ2-3
TGTGCCACCAGTGATCCTAGATTCACAGATACGCAGTATTTT
CATSDPRFTDTQYF
>-|TRBV5-1|TRBD2|TRBJ2-7
TGCGCCAGCACTAGCGGGAACTACGAGCAGTACTTC
CASTSGNYEQYF
>-|TRBV27|TRBD1|TRBJ2-5
TGTGCCAGCAGTCCTCCGGGACAGCCAAAAGAGACCCAGTACTTC
CASSPPGQPKETQYF
>-|TRBV9|-|TRBJ1-6
TGTGCCAGCAGCGTAGGTTCGGTCAATTCACCCCTCCACTTT
CASSVGSVNSPLHF
>-|TRBV28|-|TRBJ2-5
TGTGCCAGCAGTTTCACAGGGCTGGGTGAGACCCAGTACTTC
CASSFTGLGETQYF
>-|TRBV12-5|-|TRBJ2-3
TGTGCTAGTGGTTCCCCCTCCCAGGGTACGCAGTATTTT
CASGSPSQGTQYF
>-|TRBV29-1|-|TRBJ2-3
TGCAGCGTTGAACCCTGGACTTCCCTCTTCGTAGATGGTACGCAGTATTTT
CSVEPWTSLFVDGTQYF
>-|TRBV12-3/TRBV12-4|-|TRBJ1-5
TGTGCCAGCAGTCCACGGGACGGTAGCAATCAGCCCCAGCATTTT
CASSPRDGSNQPQHF
>few|TRBV5-4|-|TRBJ1-2
TGTGCCAGCAGCTCAGACAGTCGCGGCTACACCTTC
CASSSDSRGYTF
>few|TRBV3-1|-|TRBJ2-3
TGTGCCAGCAGCCGAGGGGGGAGGGCAGATACGCAGTATTTT
CASSRGGRADTQYF
>-|TRBV11-2|TRBD2|TRBJ2-3
TGTGCCAGCAGCTTAGGGCAGCGGGGGGATGAAGATACGCAGTATTTT
CASSLGQRGDEDTQYF
>few|TRBV5-1|-|TRBJ2-7
TGCGCCAGCAGCTTGGCCCCAGGGGCGACTTACGAGCAGTACTTC
CASSLAPGATYEQYF
>-|TRBV7-9|TRBD2|TRBJ2-3
TGTGCCAGCAGCCGCGCGGGGGAAAATACGCAGTATTTT
CASSRAGENTQYF
>-|TRBV7-9|-|TRBJ2-1
TGTGCCAGCAGCCCCTTCGGAGGGGCAGGGATCAATGAGCAGTTCTTC
CASSPFGGAGINEQFF
>-|TRBV28|-|TRBJ2-7
TGTGCCAGCAGCCCTCAGACAGTCTACGAGCAGTACTTC
CASSPQTVYEQYF
>-|TRBV18|-|TRBJ2-7
TGTGCCAGCTCGGCAGGGAGGTTATCCTACGAGCAGTACTTC
CASSAGRLSYEQYF